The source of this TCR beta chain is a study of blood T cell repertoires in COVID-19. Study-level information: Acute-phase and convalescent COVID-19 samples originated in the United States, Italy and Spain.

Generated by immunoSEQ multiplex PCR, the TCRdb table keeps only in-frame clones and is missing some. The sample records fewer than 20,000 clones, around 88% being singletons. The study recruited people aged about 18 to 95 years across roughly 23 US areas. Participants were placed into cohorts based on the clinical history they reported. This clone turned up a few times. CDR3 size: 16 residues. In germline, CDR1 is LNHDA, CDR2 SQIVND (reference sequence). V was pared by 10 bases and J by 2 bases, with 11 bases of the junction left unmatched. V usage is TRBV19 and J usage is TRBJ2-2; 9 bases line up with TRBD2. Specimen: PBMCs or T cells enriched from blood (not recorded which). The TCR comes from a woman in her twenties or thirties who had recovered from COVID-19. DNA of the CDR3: TGTGCCACACAAACCCTAGCGGGGATCAACACCGGGGAGCTGTTTTTT. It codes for CATQTLAGINTGELFF.